This is a list of T cell receptor beta chains from one sample in a study of CD8 T cells in Susac syndrome. TCRdb re-called the immunoSEQ multiplex PCR reads with MiXCR, one entry per CDR3 protein. The sample includes a few hundred thousand distinct CDR3 sequences, around 92% seen only once; the top ten take about 0.07%. Source material: CD4+ T cells from PBMCs. These receptors came from a human donor with multiple sclerosis. Each CDR3 is given with its conserved first and last residue. Expanded clones get a size class; other rows say once, few or many, or leave the size out.

v_call clone_size cdr3_aa
TRBV5-5 - CASSLGGALRETQYF
TRBV29-1 - CSVEGGSDEKLFF
TRBV9 - CASSVGAGGYQETQYF
TRBV6-5 - CASSYAPQGSSYTF
TRBV6-1 - CARAGTPNTEAFF
TRBV6-6 - CASRTGRNSPLHF
TRBV28 - CASSSRWLRGRGEGLAKNIQYF
TRBV14 - CASSQVNSDTQYF
TRBV7-8 - CASSPRVQRGGLIVPGANVLTF
TRBV12-3/TRBV12-4 - CASSSPVHGDTQYF
TRBV4-1 - CASSHVVRERNTIYF
TRBV6-6 - CATDRDRGLNAFF
TRBV20-1 - CSARGSGANVLTF
TRBV21-1 - CASSKSEGQGRNQPQHF
TRBV30 - CAWSSPNKAFF
TRBV20-1 once CSTPFRQETQYF
TRBV5-1 - CASSLGGTSGNNEQFF
TRBV7-2 - CASSFKAGRQTEAFF
TRBV19 - CATRGRGDEQYF
TRBV20-1 - CGGTEDSNQPQHF
TRBV9 - CASSATGLAGVYEQYF
TRBV29-1 - CSVLGRYNEQFF
TRBV7-2 - CASSPTDKNNEQFF
TRBV28 - CASGAGNQETQYF
TRBV20-1 once CSATQQGSEQYF
TRBV19 - CASSIDAQPQHF
TRBV6-5 - CASSSLDRAGNQPQHF
TRBV4-3 - CASSQDFGGEQYF
TRBV3-1 - CASSYWGTGGGTDTQYF
TRBV20-1 - CSATMGVNEQFF
TRBV4-3 - CASSQDPLSGGYNEQFF
TRBV6-5 - CASSQFTNEKLFF
TRBV19 - CASSIERVHTEAFF
TRBV30 - CARGGSGPSTDTQYF
TRBV19 - CASSVVGQRKVQPQHF
TRBV2 - CASSDARAGSHETQYF
TRBV20-1 - CSARGDRGPGIYEQYF
TRBV11-2 - CASSVTGSRYEQYF
TRBV12-3/TRBV12-4 - CASSLYQGDTEAFF
TRBV5-1 - CASSGTSGGTSGTQYF
TRBV9 - CASSPRGQGGPDGYTF
TRBV7-9 - CASSFALAARGEQFF
TRBV11-2 - CASSLDPSRPGNEQFF
TRBV7-2 - CASSREYATNEKLFF
TRBV18 - CASSPGQAGDSPLHF
TRBV11-3 once CASSLAGTGTGDTQYF
TRBV12-3/TRBV12-4 - CASSLGQGTNQPQHF
TRBV5-1 - CASSRGPGTEAFF
TRBV12-3/TRBV12-4 - CASSSGRGGGSSYNEQFF
TRBV4-3 - CASSQEVGRGQGTGELFF
TRBV6-5 - CASSTQIYGEQFF
TRBV12-3/TRBV12-4 - CASSSPRQGGSNTGELFF